The TCR beta chain described here comes from a study of T cells in Graves' hyperthyroidism and ophthalmopathy. Study as a whole: Staff took peripheral blood when the initial diagnosis was made, before any treatment began. Overall study findings and caveats: Patients with ophthalmopathy were separated from those with stable hyperthyroidism by a 13 V-J model. The majority of expanded thyroid clonotypes above 0.001 also appeared in blood.

Amplified TCR beta CDR3 regions derived from RNA transcripts. First-round RT-PCR with HTBI primers amplified the TCR CDR3 region. TCRdb reanalysed the multiplex PCR reads using MiXCR and keeps one entry per CDR3 protein. Among 490,000 or so distinct CDR3 sequences listed, roughly 22% were seen once. Subjects with ophthalmopathy showed a Clinical Activity Score no lower than 3, a NOSPECS grade no lower than 4, and a duration shorter than 3 months. This clonotype was seen more than once but under ten times. The antigen is unknown. V lost 3 bases to trimming and J lost 6 bases, with 13 bases between them. This CDR3 region has 14 residues. Germline-derived CDR1 and CDR2 are SEHNR and FQNEAQ (reference sequence).

Sequenced material: blood. This sequence joins TRBV7-9 and TRBJ2-3, with D tentatively TRBD2 (6 bases). The clonotype was recovered from a woman in her 70s with Graves' ophthalmopathy. The CDR3 reads CASSFSGSVDTQYF. The CDR3 DNA sequence: TGTGCCAGCAGCTTTTCCGGGAGTGTCGATACGCAGTATTTT.